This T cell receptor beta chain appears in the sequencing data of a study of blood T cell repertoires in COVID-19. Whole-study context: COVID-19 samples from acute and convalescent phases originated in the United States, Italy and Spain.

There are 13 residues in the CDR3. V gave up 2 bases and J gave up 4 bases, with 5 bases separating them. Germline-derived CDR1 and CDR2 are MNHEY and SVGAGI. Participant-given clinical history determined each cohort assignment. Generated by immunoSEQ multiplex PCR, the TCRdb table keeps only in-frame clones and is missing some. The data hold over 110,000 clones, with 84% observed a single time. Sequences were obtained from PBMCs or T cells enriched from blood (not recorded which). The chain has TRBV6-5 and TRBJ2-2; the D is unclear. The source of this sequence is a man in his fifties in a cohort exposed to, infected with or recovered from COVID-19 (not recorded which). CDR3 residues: CASSYRLTGELFF. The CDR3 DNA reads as TGTGCCAGCAGTTACCGACTCACCGGGGAGCTGTTTTTT.